A selection of T cell receptor beta chains follows, all from one sample in a study of blood T cell repertoires in COVID-19. Sequencing was performed with immunoSEQ multiplex PCR; in TCRdb, only in-frame clones are kept and a portion is missing. Of some 260,000 clones listed, less than 85% are singletons. Sequenced: peripheral blood. These receptor sequences come from a woman aged 18-30 years with acute or convalescent COVID-19. CDR3s include the opening cysteine and the closing phenylalanine or tryptophan. Each record gives: J gene, D gene, clone size, V gene, CDR3 DNA, CDR3 protein. The D gene is left open where the match is weak. Expanded clones are given a class, and other clones once, few, many or no size at all.

J gene: TRBJ2-5
D gene: TRBD2
clone size: -
V gene: TRBV15
CDR3 DNA: TGTGCCACCAGGTCGTCCGGGACTAGCGGGGCGGTGAGGGAGACCCAGTACTTC
CDR3 protein: CATRSSGTSGAVRETQYF

J gene: TRBJ2-7
D gene: TRBD2
clone size: once
V gene: TRBV27
CDR3 DNA: TGTGCCAGCAGTTCCGCTAGGACTAGCGGGGTCGTCTTGGTGCAGTACTTC
CDR3 protein: CASSSARTSGVVLVQYF

J gene: TRBJ2-1
D gene: TRBD2
clone size: -
V gene: TRBV6-5
CDR3 DNA: TGTGCCAGCAGTTACCCGGGACTAGCCCAGGATGAGCAGTTCTTC
CDR3 protein: CASSYPGLAQDEQFF

J gene: TRBJ2-3
D gene: -
clone size: -
V gene: TRBV24-1
CDR3 DNA: TGTGCCACCAGTGATTCTGGCAGAAGCACAGATACGCAGTATTTT
CDR3 protein: CATSDSGRSTDTQYF

J gene: TRBJ2-3
D gene: TRBD2
clone size: -
V gene: TRBV5-6
CDR3 DNA: TGTGCCAGTTCTTTTCTAGCGGGAGGGCTCGGAACGGTTACGCAGTATTTT
CDR3 protein: CASSFLAGGLGTVTQYF

J gene: TRBJ1-2
D gene: -
clone size: -
V gene: TRBV6-5
CDR3 DNA: TGTGCCAGCAGTTACCTCGGACGAGGAGGTAACTATGGCTACACCTTC
CDR3 protein: CASSYLGRGGNYGYTF

J gene: TRBJ1-6
D gene: -
clone size: -
V gene: TRBV30
CDR3 DNA: TGTGCCTGGAGTGGTAGTTGGGGGGTGCGTTCACCCCTCCACTTT
CDR3 protein: CAWSGSWGVRSPLHF

J gene: TRBJ2-7
D gene: TRBD1
clone size: -
V gene: TRBV19
CDR3 DNA: TGTGCCAGCTCCCGTTCTACAGGGGTGGACTCCTACGAGCAGTACTTC
CDR3 protein: CASSRSTGVDSYEQYF

J gene: TRBJ2-3
D gene: -
clone size: -
V gene: TRBV21-1
CDR3 DNA: TGTGCCAGCAGCAAAGATCTGGGGACTAGCGCAAGTCTGGGGTATTTT
CDR3 protein: CASSKDLGTSASLGYF

J gene: TRBJ2-3
D gene: TRBD2
clone size: -
V gene: TRBV30
CDR3 DNA: TGTGCCTGGAGTGGAATTGTAGGCGGGAGTGGAGATACGCAGTATTTT
CDR3 protein: CAWSGIVGGSGDTQYF

J gene: TRBJ2-1
D gene: TRBD2
clone size: -
V gene: TRBV2
CDR3 DNA: TGTGCCAGCAGTGATTCCTGGACTAGCGGGTACAATGAGCAGTTCTTC
CDR3 protein: CASSDSWTSGYNEQFF

J gene: TRBJ2-5
D gene: TRBD1
clone size: -
V gene: TRBV5-6
CDR3 DNA: TGTGCCAGCAGCCTAAGGACAGGGTCTGTCGTTGAGACCCAGTACTTC
CDR3 protein: CASSLRTGSVVETQYF

J gene: TRBJ1-1
D gene: -
clone size: few
V gene: TRBV28
CDR3 DNA: TGTGCCAGCAGTTCCTTATCGGCTGAAGCTTTCTTT
CDR3 protein: CASSSLSAEAFF

J gene: TRBJ2-3
D gene: -
clone size: few
V gene: TRBV10-3
CDR3 DNA: TGTGCCATCAGACGGGGGACTAGCACAGATACGCAGTATTTT
CDR3 protein: CAIRRGTSTDTQYF

J gene: TRBJ2-3
D gene: TRBD2
clone size: -
V gene: TRBV6-5
CDR3 DNA: TGTGCCAGCAGAGCAGCGGGAGTGGGGTCAGATACGCAGTATTTT
CDR3 protein: CASRAAGVGSDTQYF

J gene: TRBJ1-2
D gene: TRBD1
clone size: -
V gene: TRBV27
CDR3 DNA: TGTGCCAGCAGTTTAAGCACAGGGGGTGGCTACACCTTC
CDR3 protein: CASSLSTGGGYTF

J gene: TRBJ1-2
D gene: TRBD1
clone size: -
V gene: TRBV5-1
CDR3 DNA: TGCGCCAGCAGCTTGGGCTCTACCGGGACAGGCTATGGCTACACCTTC
CDR3 protein: CASSLGSTGTGYGYTF

J gene: TRBJ2-1
D gene: TRBD1
clone size: -
V gene: TRBV27
CDR3 DNA: TGTGCCAGCACGACAGGGAGCAATGAGCAGTTCTTC
CDR3 protein: CASTTGSNEQFF

J gene: TRBJ2-7
D gene: -
clone size: -
V gene: TRBV5-8
CDR3 DNA: TGTGCCAGCAGCTCAACACTGTGGGGAGACGAGCAGTACTTC
CDR3 protein: CASSSTLWGDEQYF

J gene: TRBJ1-2
D gene: -
clone size: -
V gene: TRBV28
CDR3 DNA: TGTGCCAGCAGTTTGACGGGAGGGTATGGCTATGGCTACACCTTC
CDR3 protein: CASSLTGGYGYGYTF

J gene: TRBJ2-1
D gene: -
clone size: -
V gene: TRBV7-9
CDR3 DNA: TGTGCCAGCAGGCCACGAGACGCTAGTCCACTTTACAATGAGCAGTTCTTC
CDR3 protein: CASRPRDASPLYNEQFF

J gene: TRBJ1-2
D gene: TRBD1
clone size: -
V gene: TRBV10-3
CDR3 DNA: TGTGCCATCAGGGGACAGGGGGACGCTAACTATGGCTACACCTTC
CDR3 protein: CAIRGQGDANYGYTF

J gene: TRBJ1-1
D gene: -
clone size: once
V gene: TRBV5-1
CDR3 DNA: TGCGCCAGCAGCGTCATTGGGACTACAAACACTGAAGCTTTCTTT
CDR3 protein: CASSVIGTTNTEAFF

J gene: TRBJ1-1
D gene: -
clone size: -
V gene: TRBV6-2/TRBV6-3
CDR3 DNA: TGTGCCAGCAGTTACCAAGGGAGTGGTACTGAAGCTTTCTTT
CDR3 protein: CASSYQGSGTEAFF

J gene: TRBJ1-3
D gene: TRBD1
clone size: -
V gene: TRBV3-1/TRBV3-2
CDR3 DNA: TGTGCCAGCAGCCATTATTCAGGGGGCGCGGCTGGAAACACCATATATTTT
CDR3 protein: CASSHYSGGAAGNTIYF

J gene: TRBJ2-7
D gene: TRBD1
clone size: few
V gene: TRBV6-5
CDR3 DNA: TGTGCCACTAAGAGGACAGGGGGAAACTACGAGCAGTACTTC
CDR3 protein: CATKRTGGNYEQYF

J gene: TRBJ2-3
D gene: TRBD2
clone size: -
V gene: TRBV14
CDR3 DNA: TGTGCCAGCAGCCAAGAAAGGGCGGCTAGCGGGAGGGCAGATACGCAGTATTTT
CDR3 protein: CASSQERAASGRADTQYF

J gene: TRBJ1-6
D gene: -
clone size: once
V gene: TRBV18
CDR3 DNA: TGTGCCAGCTCACCACCAAGTATCAGTTCACCCCTCCACTTT
CDR3 protein: CASSPPSISSPLHF

J gene: TRBJ2-2
D gene: TRBD2
clone size: -
V gene: TRBV7-2
CDR3 DNA: TGTGCCAGCAGCGCGGGACTAGCACCCGGGGAGCTGTTTTTT
CDR3 protein: CASSAGLAPGELFF

J gene: TRBJ2-3
D gene: TRBD2
clone size: -
V gene: TRBV6-1
CDR3 DNA: TGTGCCAGCAGTGAACGGACTAGTTTCACAGATACGCAGTATTTT
CDR3 protein: CASSERTSFTDTQYF

J gene: TRBJ2-7
D gene: TRBD2
clone size: -
V gene: TRBV2
CDR3 DNA: TGTGCCAGCAGGGGGACTAGCGGGAGTCAAGATAAGTACTTC
CDR3 protein: CASRGTSGSQDKYF

J gene: TRBJ2-7
D gene: -
clone size: few
V gene: TRBV15
CDR3 DNA: TGTGCCACCAGCAGAGATCTGCGGCCCCCTACCTACGAGCAGTACTTC
CDR3 protein: CATSRDLRPPTYEQYF

J gene: TRBJ1-1
D gene: TRBD1
clone size: -
V gene: TRBV4-1
CDR3 DNA: TGCGCCAGCACCTTTTCTGGGACAGGGGGAACTGAAGCTTTCTTT
CDR3 protein: CASTFSGTGGTEAFF

J gene: TRBJ1-1
D gene: -
clone size: once
V gene: TRBV6-5
CDR3 DNA: TGTGCCAGCAGTTACGTTTCTGCAGGGCCAACTGAAGCTTTCTTT
CDR3 protein: CASSYVSAGPTEAFF

J gene: TRBJ1-4
D gene: -
clone size: -
V gene: TRBV19
CDR3 DNA: TGTGCCAGTAGTATAGGATCAGGCTTTAATGAAAAACTGTTTTTT
CDR3 protein: CASSIGSGFNEKLFF

J gene: TRBJ2-7
D gene: TRBD1
clone size: -
V gene: TRBV6-6
CDR3 DNA: TGTGCCAGCAGTTATTGGGACAGGGGGCTCGAGCAGTACTTC
CDR3 protein: CASSYWDRGLEQYF

J gene: TRBJ1-1
D gene: TRBD1
clone size: -
V gene: TRBV5-1
CDR3 DNA: TGCGCCAGCAGCTTCCAAACAGGGGGCCCATTTTTT
CDR3 protein: CASSFQTGGPFF

J gene: TRBJ1-1
D gene: -
clone size: -
V gene: TRBV6-2/TRBV6-3
CDR3 DNA: TGTGCCAGCAGTGCGGAGACCGTTGACGGATACACTGAAGCTTTCTTT
CDR3 protein: CASSAETVDGYTEAFF